The next 3 T cell receptor beta chains were all read from a single sample in a study of monozygotic twins with inflammatory bowel disease. TCRdb reanalyzed the 5' RACE reads, giving one entry per CDR3 protein sequence and no DNA. The ten top clones account for 2.6%, within a sample of more than 300,000 distinct CDR3 sequences. Source material: blood. The receptors shown here come from a human donor with ulcerative colitis or Crohn's disease, or a healthy co-twin of an affected twin (not recorded which).

This chain connects TRBV20-1 to TRBJ1-5; TCRdb outputs TRBD1, but without DNA this stays unchecked. In germline, CDR1 is DFQATT, CDR2 SNEGSKA (reference sequence). The CDR3 extends over 13 amino acids. This chain's CDR3 is CSARPFRDQPQHF.

This chain uses TRBV7-3 with TRBJ1-2. Germline CDR1 SGHTA, CDR2 FQGTGA. This CDR3 spans 14 amino acids. The CDR3 here is CASSFDSGDYGYTF.

This sequence joins TRBV9 and TRBJ1-1; TCRdb's D call of TRBD1 is untestable without DNA. This CDR3 is 15 amino acids long. CDR1 and CDR2 from the germline V gene are SGDLS and YYNGEE. The CDR3 region is CASSVAPGGSNEAFF.